What follows are 20 T cell receptor beta chains derived from one specimen sequenced in a study of shared clonotypes between healthy human individuals. Profiling relied on immunoSEQ multiplex PCR, and the TCRdb table lists in-frame clones only, not all of them. The profile covers roughly 1,500,000 clones, with approximately 98.5% appearing a single time and approximately 0.4% taken by the ten largest. Sample: naive CD4+ T cells sorted from blood. As for subset: CD45RA+ positively selected. These receptors were obtained from a man aged 30 to 45 in good health.

The genes are TRBV6-1 and TRBJ1-4; 8 bases agree with TRBD1. This CDR3 spans 16 amino acids. The V and J ends lost 4 bases and 2 bases, in that order; junction bases with no gene match: 6. CDR1 is MNHNS, CDR2 SASEGT, per germline. As DNA, the CDR3 is TGTGCCAGCAGTGCCCTGACAGGGGCGACTAATGAAAAACTGTTTTTT. It codes for CASSALTGATNEKLFF.

V usage is TRBV7-6 and J usage is TRBJ1-5; D is ambiguous. The V end was cut by 5 bases, the J end by 6 bases, with 14 bases between. In germline, CDR1 is SGHVS, CDR2 FNYEAQ. The CDR3 is 14 residues long. The CDR3: CASSPERTLQPQHF. The CDR3 coding sequence is TGTGCCAGCAGCCCAGAAAGAACACTTCAGCCCCAGCATTTT.

The rearrangement uses TRBV11-2 and TRBJ2-7, with 11 bases that match TRBD2. The CDR3 contains 14 residues. Losses at the gene ends were 7 bases for V and 7 bases for J; bases not matched to a gene: 9. CDR1 is SGHAT, CDR2 FQNNGV, per germline. The CDR3 is CASIAGGLSWEQYF. CDR3 nucleotides: TGTGCCAGCATAGCGGGAGGGCTATCTTGGGAGCAGTACTTC.

The CDR3 loop is CASSERDTETQYF. The DNA for the CDR3 is TGTGCCAGCAGCGAGCGGGATACGGAGACCCAGTACTTC. This rearrangement joins TRBV13 to TRBJ2-5; 7 bases fit TRBD2. CDR1 PRHDT and CDR2 FYEKMQ come from the germline V gene (reference sequence). This CDR3 spans 13 amino acids. J lost 5 bases, V lost 5 bases, and 5 bases had no gene match.

This chain joins TRBV6-6 and TRBJ2-5, with 9 bases identical to TRBD1. V shed 4 bases, J shed 5 bases, and the junction held 5 bases outside the gene matches. The CDR3 spans 14 residues. From germline, CDR1 is MNHNY and CDR2 SVGAGI (reference sequence). The chain's CDR3 is CASSFTGGEETQYF. The DNA for the CDR3 is TGTGCCAGCAGTTTCACAGGGGGCGAGGAGACCCAGTACTTC.

V usage is TRBV19 and J usage is TRBJ2-6, with a tentative D call TRBD1 (6 bases). With 9 bases removed from V and 8 bases from J, the gap between germline ends came to 14 bases. The CDR3 covers 13 residues. CDR1 and CDR2 (germline): LNHDA, SQIVND (reference sequence). In DNA, the CDR3 is TGTGCCAGCCTCTTCACAGGGACCAACGTCCTGACTTTC. Its protein product is CASLFTGTNVLTF.

V and J are TRBV7-2 and TRBJ1-2; 7 bases line up with TRBD1. Germline trimming cut 1 base from V and 5 bases from J; bases unmatched to any gene: 7. CDR1 is SGHTA and CDR2 is FQGNSA in the germline V gene. The CDR3 is 15 residues long. CDR3 nucleotides: TGTGCCAGCAGCTTAGAGACAGGGTTAGGGTATGGCTACACCTTC. It specifies CASSLETGLGYGYTF.

As for this clone: The sample carries other DNA sequences with the same CDR3. The chain couples TRBV15 to TRBJ2-1; D is unresolved. CDR3 length equals 13 residues. Germline V gene sequence: CDR1 LNHNV, CDR2 YYDKDF (reference sequence). V lost 0 bases to trimming and J lost 5 bases, with 5 bases between them. CDR3 sequence (DNA): TGTGCCACCAGCAGAGATTTAAACAATGAGCAGTTCTTC. It translates to CATSRDLNNEQFF.

Here the CDR3 reads CASSIVWGRGLAGGNEQFF. The CDR3 coding sequence is TGTGCCAGTAGTATAGTTTGGGGCCGGGGGCTAGCGGGAGGAAATGAGCAGTTCTTC. The J gene is TRBJ2-1, the V gene TRBV19, with TRBD2 identical over 11 bases. Germline V gives CDR1 LNHDA, CDR2 SQIVND (reference sequence). V lost 1 base, J lost 7 bases, and 15 bases stayed unmatched. The CDR3 is made up of 19 amino acids.

CDR3 DNA: TGTGCCACCAGCAGAGACAGGTCCGGGGAGACCCAGTACTTC. Translation gives CATSRDRSGETQYF. The V gene is TRBV15, the J gene TRBJ2-5; D remains ambiguous. The germline V and J ends were trimmed by 0 bases and 5 bases, with 10 bases remaining between them. The CDR3 covers 14 residues. Looked up from germline, CDR1 is LNHNV and CDR2 is YYDKDF (reference sequence). Variable domain in full (rest from reference TRBV15 and TRBJ2-5): DAMVIQNPRYQVTQFGKPVTLSCSQTLNHNVMYWYQQKSSQAPKLLFHYYDKDFNNEADTPDNFQSRRPNTSFCFLDIRSPGLGDTAMYLCATSRDRSGETQYFGPGTRLLVL.

The chain has TRBV21-1 and TRBJ1-5; the table's D call, TRBD1, has no DNA check behind it. TRBV21-1 is listed as a pseudogene. The CDR3 spans 18 residues. CDR3 amino acids: CASSKGTGRGYSNQPQHF. CDR3 DNA: TGTGCCAGCAGCAAAGGGACAGGGAGGGGCTATAGCAATCAGCCCCAGCATTTT.

The V call is TRBV7-2, the J call TRBJ2-4, with 7 bases aligning to TRBD2. The V gene end was trimmed by 1 base and the J gene end by 9 bases; junction bases not matched to a gene: 6. The germline CDR1 and CDR2 sequences are SGHTA and FQGNSA. The CDR3 covers 14 residues. In DNA form, the CDR3 reads TGTGCCAGCAGCTTAGGCGGGAGTAACGGCATTCAGTACTTC. It translates to CASSLGGSNGIQYF.

The J gene is TRBJ2-7, the V gene TRBV5-4, with a weak D call TRBD1 (7 bases). Looked up from germline, CDR1 is SGHNT and CDR2 is YYREEE (reference sequence). Deletions cut 5 bases from V and 4 bases from J, with 19 bases between. The CDR3 is 15 residues long. This CDR3 reads CASREEGAYRYEQYF. As DNA, the CDR3 is TGTGCCAGCAGAGAGGAGGGGGCTTATAGGTACGAGCAGTACTTC.

CDR3 coding DNA: TGTGCCAGCTCGATTTCGGGAGCCAAAGGTGAAGCTTTCTTT. Residues: CASSISGAKGEAFF. The J gene is TRBJ1-1, the V gene TRBV18, with D unclear. Germline CDR1 reads KGHSH; CDR2 reads LQKENI. CDR3 length equals 14 residues. V was cut by 6 bases and J by 7 bases, with 18 bases left in between. Together with reference TRBV18 and TRBJ1-1, the CDR3 gives the full variable domain: NAGVMQNPRHLVRRRGQEARLRCSPMKGHSHVYWYRQLPEEGLKFMVYLQKENIIDESGMPKERFSAEFPKEGPSILRIQQVVRGDSAAYFCASSISGAKGEAFFGQGTRLTVV.

V usage is TRBV19 and J usage is TRBJ2-7; TRBD2 matches 13 bases. V dropped 6 bases and J dropped 8; count of bases not matched to a gene: 16. CDR1 and CDR2 (germline): LNHDA, SQIVND (reference sequence). The length of the CDR3 is 17 residues. The CDR3 loop is CASSPLGRGLAGSKQYF. The CDR3 DNA reads as TGTGCCAGTAGCCCCCTAGGTAGGGGACTAGCGGGATCGAAGCAGTACTTC.

Here the CDR3 reads CASSLFDRLSTF. CDR3 DNA sequence: TGTGCCAGCAGCCTCTTTGACAGGCTTTCCACCTTC. This chain joins TRBV7-9 and TRBJ1-2, with D perhaps TRBD1 (6 bases). V gave up 5 bases and J gave up 13 bases, with 17 bases separating them. Germline CDR1 SEHNR, CDR2 FQNEAQ (reference sequence). The CDR3 consists of 12 residues.

This rearrangement joins TRBV25-1 to TRBJ1-4; D is undetermined. The CDR3 runs to 11 residues. With 8 bases removed from V and 5 bases from J, the gap between germline ends came to 6 bases. CDR1 MGHDK and CDR2 SYGVNS come from the germline V gene. The CDR3 loop reads CASEENEKLFF. CDR3 coding DNA: TGTGCCAGCGAGGAAAATGAAAAACTGTTTTTT.

This chain links TRBV9 with TRBJ2-1; 8 bases agree with TRBD2. There are 17 residues in the CDR3. CDR1 is SGDLS and CDR2 is YYNGEE in the germline V gene. The junction had 11 bases not matched to a gene; V was cut back by 4 bases and J by 2 bases. The CDR3 nucleotides are TGTGCCAGCAGCCTCGTTTCCAGCGGGAGCCCCTACAATGAGCAGTTCTTC. As protein: CASSLVSSGSPYNEQFF.

The chain employs TRBV5-4 and TRBJ2-5, with TRBD2 identical over 9 bases. The V segment lost 0 bases and the J segment 0 bases; nucleotides outside the gene matches: 3. Per the germline V gene, CDR1 is SGHNT and CDR2 is YYREEE (reference sequence). The CDR3 totals 16 residues. As DNA, the CDR3 is TGTGCCAGCAGCTTGGCCGCTAGCGGGAACCAAGAGACCCAGTACTTC. Protein product: CASSLAASGNQETQYF. The full variable domain, completed using reference TRBV5-4 and TRBJ2-5, is ETGVTQSPTHLIKTRGQQVTLRCSSQSGHNTVSWYQQALGQGPQFIFQYYREEENGRGNFPPRFSGLQFPNYSSELNVNALELDDSALYLCASSLAASGNQETQYFGPGTRLLVL.

The chain links TRBV7-8 to TRBJ2-7; D unresolved. Trimming left V 2 bases short and J 6 bases short, with 5 bases between. This CDR3 contains 11 residues. Germline loops: CDR1 SGHVS, CDR2 FQNEAQ. The CDR3 spells CASSLWGEQYF. The CDR3 coding sequence is TGTGCCAGCAGCTTATGGGGCGAGCAGTACTTC.